The entry below gives a single T cell receptor (beta chain) sequence along with its context. Its antigen is currently unknown. At one end, the junction sequence differs from germline, possibly due to a read error. MiXCR, run by TCRdb on the RT-PCR reads, gives a single entry per CDR3 protein. The table records more than 200,000 distinct CDR3 sequences, about 12% of them present only once. These data are taken from a study of response to subunit inactivated influenza vaccine. Overall study findings and caveats: The authors offered the suggestion that each seasonal influenza vaccination recruits few new T cells.

The input for sequencing was non-naive T cells sorted from PBMCs, taken around two weeks before vaccination. The receptor was derived from a man aged 50 to 60 who received an inactivated influenza vaccine.

The CDR3 DNA reads as TGTGCTAGCAGCCCCCAACCGGGACCGTCGTCCTATGAAAAACTGTTTTTT. Its translation: CASSPQPGPSSYEKLFF. V gene TRBV7-7 combines with J gene TRBJ1-4, with D maybe TRBD1 (5 bases). Germline V gene lookup returns CDR1 SSHAT and CDR2 FNYEAQ (reference sequence). This CDR3 contains 17 residues. The whole variable domain, filled in from reference TRBV7-7 and TRBJ1-4, reads GAGVSQSPRYKVTKRGQDVTLRCDPISSHATLYWYQQALGQGPEFLTYFNYEAQPDKSGLPSDRFSAERPEGSISTLTIQRTEQRDSAMYRCASSPQPGPSSYEKLFFGSGTQLSVL.